These 28 T cell receptor beta chains share one sample of origin, sequenced in a study of cytomegalovirus exposure and HLA in healthy donors. Both 60 Vbeta primers and 13 Jbeta primers went into the PCR. The repertoire was sequenced with immunoSEQ multiplex PCR; TCRdb's copy has only in-frame clones and lacks some. Here the sample spans about 160,000 clones, approximately 88% being singletons. The sample taken for sequencing was PBMCs. The receptors were sampled from a boy aged 2 to 10 in good health and CMV-seronegative.

The chain has TRBV6-5 and TRBJ2-2, with 9 positions matching TRBD1. With 8 bases clipped from V and 0 bases from J, the junction kept 4 bases outside the gene matches. This CDR3 is 15 amino acids long. Germline-derived CDR1 and CDR2 are MNHEY and SVGAGI. The CDR3 here is CASGGTGTNTGELFF. CDR3 bases: TGTGCCAGCGGGGGGACAGGGACGAACACCGGGGAGCTGTTTTTT.

The chain joins TRBV5-4 to TRBJ2-3, with 8 nucleotides matching TRBD2. CDR1 SGHNT and CDR2 YYREEE come from the germline V gene (reference sequence). J gave up 6 bases and V 4 bases, and 13 bases lay outside the gene matches. The CDR3 covers 16 residues. CDR3 residues: CASSRGASGRPDTQYF. In DNA form, the CDR3 reads TGTGCCAGCAGCAGAGGAGCCAGCGGGAGACCCGATACGCAGTATTTT.

This rearrangement joins TRBV28 to TRBJ1-6; TRBD1 matches 9 bases. The J segment lost 6 bases and the V segment lost 6 bases, leaving 9 bases of the junction unmatched. This CDR3 is 16 amino acids long. CDR1 is MDHEN and CDR2 is SYDVKM in the germline V gene. CDR3 bases: TGTGCCAGCAGCCGAACAGGGGGCGCGGTTAATTCACCCCTCCACTTT. This encodes CASSRTGGAVNSPLHF.

The gene calls are TRBV11-2 and TRBJ2-4; unclear D gene. Trimming cost V 3 bases and J 2 bases, with 11 bases left between them. CDR1 is SGHAT, CDR2 FQNNGV, per germline. The CDR3 consists of 15 residues. CDR3 in amino acids: CASSFTRITKNIQYF. In DNA form, the CDR3 reads TGTGCCAGCAGCTTTACGCGCATTACCAAAAACATTCAGTACTTC.

This clone was observed a few times. CDR3: CASSPRTSGRPYTGELFF. The CDR3 region has the DNA TGTGCCAGCAGCCCGAGGACTAGCGGGAGACCGTACACCGGGGAGCTGTTTTTT. V and J are TRBV27 and TRBJ2-2, with 13 nucleotides matching TRBD2. V dropped 6 bases and J dropped 3; count of bases not matched to a gene: 10. The CDR3 has 18 amino acids. Looked up from germline, CDR1 is MNHEY and CDR2 is SMNVEV (reference sequence).

CDR3 loop: CASSALGQGTEQFF. DNA for the CDR3: TGTGCCAGCAGCGCTCTCGGGCAGGGCACTGAGCAGTTCTTC. The chain couples TRBV7-6 to TRBJ2-1; possible D gene TRBD1, 5 bases. The V end was cut by 5 bases, the J end by 9 bases, with 17 bases between. CDR3 length equals 14 residues. Germline V gene sequence: CDR1 SGHVS, CDR2 FNYEAQ.

This clone was observed a single time. The rearrangement joins TRBV7-2 to TRBJ1-4; weak D call: TRBD1 (5 bases). CDR1 and CDR2 (germline): SGHTA, FQGNSA. The V end was cut by 0 bases, the J end by 1 base, with 6 bases between. The CDR3 covers 15 residues. The CDR3 loop reads CASSLAQGTNEKLFF. CDR3 nucleotides: TGTGCCAGCAGCTTAGCGCAGGGAACTAATGAAAAACTGTTTTTT.

This chain connects TRBV5-1 to TRBJ1-2, with 10 bases aligning to TRBD1. The length of the CDR3 is 14 residues. Unmatched junction bases numbered 6, after V lost 2 bases and J lost 8 bases. Germline V gene sequence: CDR1 SGHRS, CDR2 YFSETQ. CDR3 DNA: TGCGCCAGCAGCTTTGACAGGGGGCGGGGAGGCTACACCTTC. Its translation is CASSFDRGRGGYTF.

The rearrangement uses TRBV7-9 and TRBJ1-1; maybe TRBD1 (6 bases). V shed 2 bases and J shed 4 bases, with 17 bases lying between them. Germline V CDR1 and CDR2: SEHNR, FQNEAQ (reference sequence). The CDR3 is made up of 16 amino acids. The CDR3 DNA is TGTGCCAGCAGCTTACGAAGGGGGTTTCGGGGCACTGAAGCTTTCTTT. Protein: CASSLRRGFRGTEAFF. Drawing the rest from reference TRBV7-9 and TRBJ1-1, the complete variable domain is DTGVSQNPRHKITKRGQNVTFRCDPISEHNRLYWYRQTLGQGPEFLTYFQNEAQLEKSRLLSDRFSAERPKGSFSTLEIQRTEQGDSAMYLCASSLRRGFRGTEAFFGQGTRLTVV.

CDR3 sequence: CASSQGQGVNTEAFF. The CDR3 DNA reads as TGTGCCAGCAGCCAAGGACAGGGGGTGAACACTGAAGCTTTCTTT. This chain connects TRBV4-2 to TRBJ1-1; 9 bases are shared with TRBD1. The CDR3 is made up of 15 amino acids. The ends lost 1 base at V and 0 bases at J; junction bases unmatched: 0. The germline V gene has CDR1 LGHNA and CDR2 YNFKEQ.

This clone has only one observation. The rearrangement uses TRBV6-5 and TRBJ1-4; maybe TRBD1 (5 bases). The CDR3 is made up of 14 amino acids. The germline CDR1 and CDR2 sequences are MNHEY and SVGAGI. V was trimmed by 0 bases and J by 5 bases, leaving 7 bases between them. The CDR3 reads CASSYSDRNEKLFF. CDR3 nucleotides: TGTGCCAGCAGTTACTCCGACAGAAATGAAAAACTGTTTTTT.

The chain couples TRBV19 to TRBJ1-5; 8 bases fit TRBD1. V lost 7 bases, J lost 2 bases, and 19 bases stayed unmatched. CDR1 and CDR2 (germline): LNHDA, SQIVND (reference sequence). The CDR3 is made up of 19 amino acids. DNA for the CDR3: TGTGCCAGTACCCCCCCAAGGGTGACAGGGGCGCGGGGCAATCAGCCCCAGCATTTT. Amino acid sequence: CASTPPRVTGARGNQPQHF. The complete variable domain, with remaining parts taken from reference TRBV19 and TRBJ1-5, reads DGGITQSPKYLFRKEGQNVTLSCEQNLNHDAMYWYRQDPGQGLRLIYYSQIVNDFQKGDIAEGYSVSREKKESFPLTVTSAQKNPTAFYLCASTPPRVTGARGNQPQHFGDGTRLSIL.

This clone was detected a few times. J is TRBJ1-4 and V is TRBV11-3, with D hard to call. This CDR3 is built from 18 residues. V lost 7 bases and J 10 bases, leaving 31 bases between the germline ends. Germline assignment: CDR1 SGHNT and CDR2 YENEEA. This CDR3 is CASIPWSKLGGPTGKLFF. The CDR3 DNA is TGTGCCAGCATCCCTTGGTCAAAGCTAGGCGGTCCCACGGGAAAACTGTTTTTT.

This chain joins TRBV14 and TRBJ1-5; D call uncertain. In germline, CDR1 is SGHDN, CDR2 FVKESK. The V end was cut by 0 bases, the J end by 0 bases, with 9 bases between. The CDR3 is made up of 16 amino acids. For the CDR3, the DNA is TGTGCCAGCAGCCAAGAAGAGGGAGATAGCAATCAGCCCCAGCATTTT. Residues: CASSQEEGDSNQPQHF.

The V call is TRBV7-9, the J call TRBJ2-5, with 9 positions matching TRBD2. Germline CDR1 and CDR2: SEHNR and FQNEAQ (reference sequence). With V trimmed by 7 bases and J by 1 base, 10 bases remained unmatched. This CDR3 spans 16 amino acids. The CDR3 DNA reads TGTGCCAGCAACCCCCCGGCTAGCGGGATCCAAGAGACCCAGTACTTC. Protein product: CASNPPASGIQETQYF.

The chain couples TRBV28 to TRBJ1-2; weak D call: TRBD1 (6 bases). Looked up from germline, CDR1 is MDHEN and CDR2 is SYDVKM. Trimming took off 3 bases at V and 4 bases at J, with 24 bases between the two ends. The length of the CDR3 is 18 residues. The CDR3 DNA reads TGTGCCAGCAGTTTTCCCGGAAGCTCGGACAGATCATCCTATGGCTACACCTTC. Protein product: CASSFPGSSDRSSYGYTF.

The chain is built from TRBV7-2 and TRBJ1-2, with a weak D call TRBD1 (6 bases). The length of the CDR3 is 15 residues. Trimming stripped 1 base from V and 2 bases from J, with 11 bases between. CDR1 and CDR2 from the germline V gene are SGHTA and FQGNSA. In nucleotides, the CDR3 is TGTGCCAGCAGCTTAGGGGCAGGGGTAAACTATGGCTACACCTTC. Its protein product is CASSLGAGVNYGYTF.

This clone was found a few times. V gene TRBV30 combines with J gene TRBJ2-5, with 10 nucleotides matching TRBD2. The germline CDR1 and CDR2 sequences are GTSNPN and SVGIG (reference sequence). This CDR3 comprises 14 residues. The V segment lost 0 bases and the J segment 5 bases; nucleotides outside the gene matches: 3. CDR3 loop: CAWSVGLAWETQYF. The CDR3 DNA is TGTGCCTGGAGTGTGGGACTAGCGTGGGAGACCCAGTACTTC.

This clone has just one count. This chain joins TRBV5-1 and TRBJ1-6; possibly TRBD1 for D (5 bases). The CDR3 is made up of 16 amino acids. V gave up 0 bases and J gave up 7 bases, with 14 bases separating them. CDR1 and CDR2 from the germline V gene are SGHRS and YFSETQ. The CDR3 DNA is TGCGCCAGCAGCTTGGCCCTGACGGGGGGGAATTCACCCCTCCACTTT. Translating gives CASSLALTGGNSPLHF.

The gene calls are TRBV19 and TRBJ2-7, with TRBD1 identical over 7 bases. V dropped 6 bases and J dropped 0; count of bases not matched to a gene: 5. CDR1 and CDR2 (germline): LNHDA, SQIVND (reference sequence). The CDR3 contains 14 residues. CDR3 protein: CASRPSGGSYEQYV. In DNA form, the CDR3 reads TGTGCCAGTAGACCATCAGGGGGCTCCTACGAGCAGTACGTC.

The chain carries TRBV6-1 and TRBJ1-2; weak D call: TRBD1 (5 bases). This CDR3 spans 13 amino acids. V lost 3 bases and J lost 1, with 6 bases in between. Germline V gene sequence: CDR1 MNHNS, CDR2 SASEGT. The CDR3: CASSEGLNYGYTF. DNA for the CDR3: TGTGCCAGCAGTGAGGGGCTTAACTATGGCTACACCTTC.

The chain is built from TRBV29-1 and TRBJ1-1; TRBD1 agrees at 8 bases. Per the germline V gene, CDR1 is SQVTM and CDR2 is ANQGSEA. This CDR3 spans 14 amino acids. V dropped 6 bases and J dropped 1; count of bases not matched to a gene: 7. CDR3 DNA: TGCAGCGTCCACCGACAGGGGAAGAACACTGAAGCTTTCTTT. This codes for CSVHRQGKNTEAFF.

V is TRBV6-5 and J is TRBJ1-2, with D possibly TRBD1 on 6 matching bases. V shed 7 bases and J shed 4 bases, with 19 bases lying between them. The germline gives CDR1 MNHEY, CDR2 SVGAGI. The CDR3 is 15 residues long. DNA of the CDR3: TGTGCCAGCAACCCGACAGGTTCCCAAATCTATGGCTACACCTTC. Amino acids: CASNPTGSQIYGYTF.

The V gene is TRBV9, the J gene TRBJ2-5; 8 nucleotides agree with TRBD2. This CDR3 is built from 17 residues. With 3 bases clipped from V and 3 bases from J, the junction kept 13 bases outside the gene matches. Germline CDR1 reads SGDLS; CDR2 reads YYNGEE. This chain's CDR3 is CASSEEDSGTSKETQYF. In DNA, the CDR3 is TGTGCCAGCAGCGAGGAGGACTCCGGGACTAGTAAAGAGACCCAGTACTTC.

This chain links TRBV6-1 with TRBJ2-3; 8 nucleotides line up with TRBD1. This CDR3 region has 18 residues. CDR1 and CDR2 (germline): MNHNS, SASEGT. The J segment lost 0 bases and the V segment lost 4 bases, leaving 12 bases of the junction unmatched. CDR3 in DNA: TGTGCCAGCAGTGGAGGGCCCCGACGGACAGGGAGCACAGATACGCAGTATTTT. Its protein is CASSGGPRRTGSTDTQYF.

The chain carries TRBV6-5 and TRBJ1-1, with TRBD1 matching 7 bases. Germline CDR1 MNHEY, CDR2 SVGAGI. The CDR3 contains 13 residues. Trimming removed 6 bases from V and 7 bases from J; junction bases left unmatched: 8. The CDR3 here is CASRQGYRGEAFF. CDR3 nucleotides: TGTGCCAGCAGACAGGGGTATCGTGGTGAAGCTTTCTTT.

This clone turned up a few times. The J gene is TRBJ1-3, the V gene TRBV5-4; D may be TRBD1 (5 bases). Germline CDR1 SGHNT, CDR2 YYREEE (reference sequence). This CDR3 has 14 amino acids. The germline V and J ends were trimmed by 3 bases and 1 base, with 8 bases remaining between them. CDR3 amino acids: CASSSQGSGNTIYF. DNA for the CDR3: TGTGCCAGCAGCTCCCAGGGATCTGGAAACACCATATATTTT.

V gene TRBV7-2 combines with J gene TRBJ2-2; no reliable D call. The CDR3 extends over 16 amino acids. CDR1 is SGHTA, CDR2 FQGNSA, per germline. V lost 4 bases to trimming and J lost 0 bases, with 12 bases between them. The CDR3 region is CASSSRRTANTGELFF. The CDR3 bases are TGTGCCAGCAGCTCCAGGCGAACGGCGAACACCGGGGAGCTGTTTTTT.